These 13 T cell receptor beta chains share one sample of origin, sequenced in a study of OX40 agonist ivuxolimab in advanced cancers. Here immunoSEQ multiplex PCR was the method, and the copy in TCRdb shows in-frame clones only, minus some. The data hold roughly 26,000 clones, with approximately 80% observed a single time. The specimen was CD4+ or CD8+ T cells sorted from blood, collected in a trial of the OX40 agonist ivuxolimab. The receptor source for this set is an adult with an advanced solid tumor such as melanoma, head and neck, liver or kidney cancer.

About this clone itself: One end of the junction varies from germline; a read error may be responsible. This chain connects TRBV7-2 to TRBJ2-7; D remains ambiguous. The germline V gene encodes CDR1 SGHTA and CDR2 FQGNSA. The CDR3 spans 15 residues. The CDR3 region is CASSEGVGFEYERYF. CDR3 DNA sequence: TGTGCCAGCAGTGAAGGAGTGGGATTTGAGTACGAGCGGTACTTC. The full variable domain, completed using reference TRBV7-2 and TRBJ2-7, is GAGVSQSPSNKVTEKGKDVELRCDPISGHTALYWYRQSLGQGLEFLIYFQGNSAPDKSGLPSDRFSAERTGGSVSTLTIQRTQQEDSAVYLCASSEGVGFEYERYFGPGTRLTVT.

The chain's CDR3 is CAWRRRGVTSGANVLTF. The CDR3 DNA follows: TGTGCCTGGAGGAGGCGGGGGGTGACCTCTGGGGCCAACGTCCTGACTTTC. The chain recombines TRBV30 with TRBJ2-6; TRBD2 matches 8 bases. Per the germline V gene, CDR1 is GTSNPN and CDR2 is SVGIG (reference sequence). The CDR3 totals 17 residues. The V segment lost 3 bases and the J segment 0 bases; nucleotides outside the gene matches: 7. Based on the CDR3 plus reference TRBV30 and TRBJ2-6, the full variable domain is SQTIHQWPATLVQPVGSPLSLECTVEGTSNPNLYWYRQAAGRGLQLLFYSVGIGQISSEVPQNLSASRPQDRQFILSSKKLLLSDSGFYLCAWRRRGVTSGANVLTFGAGSRLTVL.

The chain has TRBV9 and TRBJ1-1; possibly TRBD1 for D (5 bases). Germline CDR1 reads SGDLS; CDR2 reads YYNGEE. CDR3 length: 15 amino acids. The V gene lost 2 bases and the J gene lost 6 bases, with 17 bases spanning the gap. The CDR3 sequence: CASSVGVLQGAEAFF. CDR3 nucleotide sequence: TGTGCCAGCAGCGTGGGGGTTCTGCAGGGAGCTGAAGCTTTCTTT.

V usage is TRBV13 and J usage is TRBJ1-1; D uncertain. The germline gives CDR1 PRHDT, CDR2 FYEKMQ (reference sequence). The CDR3 contains 15 residues. V was cut by 5 bases and J by 1 base, with 14 bases left in between. The CDR3 nucleotides are TGTGCCAGCAGCGTCGCCCAGACCGCGAACACTGAAGCTTTCTTT. Protein product: CASSVAQTANTEAFF.

The rearrangement uses TRBV4-2 and TRBJ1-3, with 7 bases lining up with TRBD1. There are 15 residues in the CDR3. V was clipped by 2 bases and J by 6 bases; unmatched bases: 7. Germline V CDR1 and CDR2: LGHNA, YNFKEQ. CDR3: CASSQIKTGPNTIYF. The CDR3 nucleotides are TGTGCCAGCAGCCAAATCAAGACAGGGCCAAACACCATATATTTT.

The chain joins TRBV30 to TRBJ1-2; D gene uncertain. The CDR3 is 13 amino acids. V lost 8 bases to trimming and J lost 3 bases, with 16 bases between them. The germline gives CDR1 GTSNPN, CDR2 SVGIG (reference sequence). The CDR3 loop reads CALGLTIYYGYTF. CDR3 nucleotides: TGTGCCCTAGGGCTCACAATTTACTATGGCTACACCTTC.

The chain is built from TRBV5-1 and TRBJ2-3; TRBD2 matches at 14 bases. In germline, CDR1 is SGHRS, CDR2 YFSETQ. The CDR3 runs to 16 residues. Unmatched junction bases numbered 7, after V lost 4 bases and J lost 6 bases. The CDR3 spells CASSPGLAGAWDTQYF. The CDR3 coding sequence is TGCGCCAGCAGCCCGGGACTAGCGGGGGCGTGGGATACGCAGTATTTT.

This chain links TRBV5-1 with TRBJ2-6; 10 bases agree with TRBD1. The CDR3 covers 17 residues. The trim removed 6 bases at V and 4 bases at J, leaving 10 bases unmatched. Germline assignment: CDR1 SGHRS and CDR2 YFSETQ. CDR3 sequence: CASTGTGVSSGANVLTF. In DNA form, the CDR3 reads TGCGCCAGCACTGGGACAGGGGTATCTTCCGGGGCCAACGTCCTGACTTTC.

The chain is built from TRBV5-6 and TRBJ1-2; no clear D. In germline, CDR1 is SGHDT, CDR2 YYEEEE. V gave up 2 bases and J gave up 2 bases, with 7 bases separating them. The CDR3 spans 13 residues. CDR3 nucleotide sequence: TGTGCCAGCAGCTTAGGATTAAACTATGGCTACACCTTC. It yields the protein CASSLGLNYGYTF. The entire variable domain, with the rest obtained from reference TRBV5-6 and TRBJ1-2, is as follows: DAGVTQSPTHLIKTRGQQVTLRCSPKSGHDTVSWYQQALGQGPQFIFQYYEEEERQRGNFPDRFSGHQFPNYSSELNVNALLLGDSALYLCASSLGLNYGYTFGSGTRLTVV.

This chain joins TRBV4-3 and TRBJ1-5, with 8 bases lining up with TRBD1. Germline CDR1 reads LGHNA; CDR2 reads YSLEER. With V trimmed by 1 base and J by 5 bases, 7 bases remained unmatched. CDR3 size: 16 residues. CDR3 region: CASSQATDRVYQPQHF. The CDR3 DNA reads as TGCGCCAGCAGCCAAGCAACGGACAGGGTGTATCAGCCCCAGCATTTT.

The chain combines TRBV5-6 with TRBJ2-3, with a tentative D call TRBD1 (5 bases). With 9 bases removed from V and 3 bases from J, the gap between germline ends came to 17 bases. This CDR3 region has 14 residues. CDR1 and CDR2 from the germline V gene are SGHDT and YYEEEE. The CDR3 bases are TGTGCCACCGATGCAAGGGGCGAGACAGATACGCAGTATTTT. Translation gives CATDARGETDTQYF.

This chain links TRBV5-6 with TRBJ2-2, with D uncertain. The length of the CDR3 is 14 residues. V lost 9 bases to trimming and J lost 0 bases, with 12 bases between them. From germline, CDR1 is SGHDT and CDR2 YYEEEE. The chain's CDR3 is CATRRRPNTGELFF. The CDR3 DNA reads TGTGCCACCCGACGGCGACCGAACACCGGGGAGCTGTTTTTT.

The chain couples TRBV5-1 to TRBJ1-1; TRBD1 might be the D (6 bases). The CDR3 consists of 13 residues. Germline lookup yields CDR1 SGHRS and CDR2 YFSETQ. V dropped 4 bases and J dropped 4 bases, with 11 bases sitting between them. CDR3 residues: CASSGRGRTEAFF. For the CDR3, the DNA is TGCGCCAGCAGCGGCAGGGGACGCACTGAAGCTTTCTTT.